The rows below give T cell receptor beta chains drawn from one sample of a study of T cells in Graves' hyperthyroidism and ophthalmopathy. TCRdb ran MiXCR on the multiplex PCR reads and lists one entry per CDR3 protein. This sample has 300,000 to 400,000 distinct CDR3 sequences, with less than 20% found just once. The sequenced sample consisted of blood. The receptor set was obtained from a man younger than 30 with Graves' ophthalmopathy. Each CDR3 is given with its conserved first and last residue. D genes are given only for firm matches. Clone sizes are given selectively: once, few, many, or a class where the clone is expanded.

v_call: TRBV27; d_call: NA; clone_size: NA; j_call: TRBJ2-3; cdr3_aa: CASSLGGTTTDTQYF; cdr3_nt: TGTGCCAGCAGTTTAGGAGGAACAACCACAGATACGCAGTATTTT
v_call: TRBV27; d_call: TRBD2; clone_size: many; j_call: TRBJ2-3; cdr3_aa: CASSPSDFGGAADTQYF; cdr3_nt: TGTGCCAGCAGCCCTTCAGACTTCGGGGGGGCGGCAGATACGCAGTATTTT
v_call: TRBV5-1; d_call: NA; clone_size: many; j_call: TRBJ2-7; cdr3_aa: CASSLRQNSYEQYF; cdr3_nt: TGCGCCAGCAGCTTGCGCCAGAACTCCTACGAGCAGTACTTC
v_call: TRBV5-1; d_call: TRBD2; clone_size: many; j_call: TRBJ2-5; cdr3_aa: CASSLAQLAGGQETQYF; cdr3_nt: TGCGCCAGCAGCTTGGCCCAACTAGCGGGGGGACAAGAGACCCAGTACTTC
v_call: TRBV11-2; d_call: TRBD1; clone_size: NA; j_call: TRBJ1-4; cdr3_aa: CASRPRQGIVEKLFF; cdr3_nt: TGTGCCAGCAGACCCCGACAGGGGATCGTTGAAAAACTGTTTTTT
v_call: TRBV18; d_call: TRBD1; clone_size: few; j_call: TRBJ2-7; cdr3_aa: CASSRWTLRDRGYEQYF; cdr3_nt: TGTGCCAGCTCACGATGGACTCTCCGGGACAGGGGGTACGAGCAGTACTTC
v_call: TRBV7-3; d_call: NA; clone_size: NA; j_call: TRBJ2-7; cdr3_aa: CASSPDPSSEQYF; cdr3_nt: TGTGCCAGCAGCCCGGACCCTAGCAGCGAGCAGTACTTC
v_call: TRBV7-9; d_call: TRBD1; clone_size: many; j_call: TRBJ2-5; cdr3_aa: CASSQGQGAGETQYF; cdr3_nt: TGTGCCAGCAGCCAAGGACAGGGGGCAGGGGAGACCCAGTACTTC
v_call: TRBV12-3/TRBV12-4; d_call: TRBD1; clone_size: many; j_call: TRBJ1-5; cdr3_aa: CASSLRTGGSNQPQHF; cdr3_nt: TGTGCCAGCAGTTTAAGGACAGGGGGGAGCAATCAGCCCCAGCATTTT
v_call: TRBV7-3; d_call: NA; clone_size: few; j_call: TRBJ2-2; cdr3_aa: CASSLIPTGELFF; cdr3_nt: TGTGCCAGCAGCTTAATCCCGACCGGGGAGCTGTTTTTT
v_call: TRBV5-1; d_call: NA; clone_size: few; j_call: TRBJ2-2; cdr3_aa: CASKGGNTGELFF; cdr3_nt: TGCGCCAGCAAGGGAGGGAACACCGGGGAGCTGTTTTTT
v_call: TRBV28; d_call: NA; clone_size: many; j_call: TRBJ1-6; cdr3_aa: CASHRRSTYNSPLHF; cdr3_nt: TGTGCCAGCCATAGGAGATCCACCTATAATTCACCCCTCCACTTT
v_call: TRBV7-9; d_call: TRBD2; clone_size: many; j_call: TRBJ2-3; cdr3_aa: CASSSRGLAGRDTQYF; cdr3_nt: TGTGCCAGCAGCTCAAGGGGACTAGCGGGGCGAGATACGCAGTATTTT
v_call: TRBV20-1; d_call: TRBD2; clone_size: NA; j_call: TRBJ2-1; cdr3_aa: CSARGGSSGYNEQFF; cdr3_nt: TGCAGTGCTAGGGGGGGGTCTAGCGGCTACAATGAGCAGTTCTTC
v_call: TRBV5-1; d_call: NA; clone_size: NA; j_call: TRBJ1-3; cdr3_aa: CASSLPGDSGNTIYF; cdr3_nt: TGCGCCAGCAGCTTGCCAGGGGACTCTGGAAACACCATATATTTT
v_call: TRBV10-3; d_call: NA; clone_size: few; j_call: TRBJ1-1; cdr3_aa: CAISDRGEAFF; cdr3_nt: TGTGCCATCAGTGACAGGGGAGAAGCTTTCTTT
v_call: TRBV6-1; d_call: TRBD1; clone_size: many; j_call: TRBJ1-2; cdr3_aa: CASMAGTGVRYGYTF; cdr3_nt: TGTGCCAGCATGGCTGGGACAGGGGTGAGGTATGGCTACACCTTC
v_call: TRBV4-1; d_call: NA; clone_size: NA; j_call: TRBJ1-1; cdr3_aa: CASSQVMAGTEAFF; cdr3_nt: TGCGCCAGCAGCCAAGTTATGGCGGGCACTGAAGCTTTCTTT
v_call: TRBV5-1; d_call: NA; clone_size: many; j_call: TRBJ1-2; cdr3_aa: CASSNRDSANYGYTF; cdr3_nt: TGCGCCAGCAGCAACCGGGACTCAGCTAACTATGGCTACACCTTC
v_call: TRBV7-3; d_call: TRBD1; clone_size: many; j_call: TRBJ2-7; cdr3_aa: CASSVATGDIYEQYF; cdr3_nt: TGTGCCAGCAGCGTAGCGACAGGGGACATCTACGAGCAGTACTTC
v_call: TRBV4-1; d_call: NA; clone_size: NA; j_call: TRBJ1-6; cdr3_aa: CASSQGAGKRSNSPLHF; cdr3_nt: TGCGCCAGCAGCCAAGGGGCGGGGAAACGGAGCAATTCACCCCTCCACTTT
v_call: TRBV20-1; d_call: NA; clone_size: many; j_call: TRBJ1-5; cdr3_aa: CSAPGRKVNQPQHF; cdr3_nt: TGCAGTGCTCCGGGACGGAAAGTAAATCAGCCCCAGCATTTT
v_call: TRBV10-3; d_call: NA; clone_size: once; j_call: TRBJ1-3; cdr3_aa: CAISRDPASGNTIYF; cdr3_nt: TGTGCCATCAGCAGGGACCCCGCCTCTGGAAACACCATATATTTT
v_call: TRBV12-3/TRBV12-4; d_call: NA; clone_size: many; j_call: TRBJ1-5; cdr3_aa: CASSFARQGQPQHF; cdr3_nt: TGTGCCAGCAGTTTTGCCCGGCAGGGTCAGCCCCAGCATTTT
v_call: TRBV28; d_call: TRBD2; clone_size: NA; j_call: TRBJ2-7; cdr3_aa: CASLPEGRGSYEQYF; cdr3_nt: TGTGCCAGCCTCCCCGAGGGGCGGGGGTCCTACGAGCAGTACTTC
v_call: TRBV7-9; d_call: TRBD1; clone_size: NA; j_call: TRBJ2-7; cdr3_aa: CASSVRDRGYEQYF; cdr3_nt: TGTGCCAGCAGCGTCAGGGACAGGGGTTACGAGCAGTACTTC
v_call: TRBV6-1; d_call: NA; clone_size: NA; j_call: TRBJ2-7; cdr3_aa: CASWLSYEQYF; cdr3_nt: TGTGCCAGCTGGCTTTCCTACGAGCAGTACTTC
v_call: TRBV28; d_call: NA; clone_size: NA; j_call: TRBJ2-7; cdr3_aa: CASSLNPSIGAGYEQYF; cdr3_nt: TGTGCCAGCAGTTTAAATCCCAGTATCGGAGCGGGCTACGAGCAGTACTTC
v_call: TRBV7-3; d_call: TRBD2; clone_size: many; j_call: TRBJ2-2; cdr3_aa: CASRGGTGELFF; cdr3_nt: TGTGCCAGCAGGGGGGGGACCGGGGAGCTGTTTTTT
v_call: TRBV12-3/TRBV12-4; d_call: NA; clone_size: NA; j_call: TRBJ1-1; cdr3_aa: CASSSSAADFVGAFF; cdr3_nt: TGTGCCAGCAGCTCCTCGGCGGCAGATTTTGTTGGGGCTTTCTTT
v_call: TRBV4-1; d_call: NA; clone_size: NA; j_call: TRBJ1-2; cdr3_aa: CASSQEQGMGYGYTF; cdr3_nt: TGCGCCAGCAGCCAAGAGCAAGGGATGGGCTATGGCTACACCTTC
v_call: TRBV7-9; d_call: NA; clone_size: NA; j_call: TRBJ1-4; cdr3_aa: CASSFREPSGKLFF; cdr3_nt: TGTGCCAGCAGCTTCAGGGAACCCTCGGGAAAACTGTTTTTT
v_call: TRBV5-1; d_call: TRBD1; clone_size: many; j_call: TRBJ2-7; cdr3_aa: CASSKDRGLTYEQYF; cdr3_nt: TGCGCCAGCAGCAAGGACAGGGGCCTAACCTACGAGCAGTACTTC
v_call: TRBV5-6; d_call: NA; clone_size: few; j_call: TRBJ1-3; cdr3_aa: CASTEQSSGNTIYF; cdr3_nt: TGTGCCAGCACAGAGCAATCCTCTGGAAACACCATATATTTT
v_call: TRBV2; d_call: TRBD1; clone_size: few; j_call: TRBJ2-2; cdr3_aa: CASSTGQGGDPTGELFF; cdr3_nt: TGTGCCAGCAGTACAGGACAGGGGGGGGATCCCACCGGGGAGCTGTTTTTT
v_call: TRBV18; d_call: NA; clone_size: many; j_call: TRBJ2-5; cdr3_aa: CASSPGVEETQYF; cdr3_nt: TGTGCCAGCTCACCGGGGGTCGAGGAGACCCAGTACTTC
v_call: TRBV15; d_call: TRBD1; clone_size: NA; j_call: TRBJ1-5; cdr3_aa: CATSRSRGGDQPQHF; cdr3_nt: TGTGCCACCAGCAGATCCAGGGGGGGCGATCAGCCCCAGCATTTT
v_call: TRBV5-6; d_call: TRBD2; clone_size: NA; j_call: TRBJ2-3; cdr3_aa: CASSYDLAGGTDTQYF; cdr3_nt: TGTGCCAGCAGCTATGATCTAGCGGGGGGAACAGATACGCAGTATTTT
v_call: TRBV7-8; d_call: NA; clone_size: many; j_call: TRBJ2-7; cdr3_aa: CASRAWGQNYEQYF; cdr3_nt: TGTGCCAGCAGGGCTTGGGGCCAGAACTACGAGCAGTACTTC
v_call: TRBV7-3; d_call: NA; clone_size: few; j_call: TRBJ2-5; cdr3_aa: CASSLYGAEETQYF; cdr3_nt: TGTGCCAGCAGCTTATACGGAGCCGAAGAGACCCAGTACTTC
v_call: TRBV24-1; d_call: NA; clone_size: few; j_call: TRBJ2-5; cdr3_aa: CATSDPRGSEAQYF; cdr3_nt: TGTGCCACCAGTGACCCCAGGGGTTCCGAGGCCCAGTACTTC
v_call: TRBV6-1; d_call: NA; clone_size: few; j_call: TRBJ1-2; cdr3_aa: CASSSDGTYGYTF; cdr3_nt: TGTGCCAGCAGTTCCGACGGCACCTATGGCTACACCTTC
v_call: TRBV28; d_call: NA; clone_size: NA; j_call: TRBJ1-1; cdr3_aa: CASSSPPGTVNTEAFF; cdr3_nt: TGTGCCAGCAGTTCTCCACCCGGGACGGTGAACACTGAAGCTTTCTTT
v_call: TRBV12-3/TRBV12-4; d_call: NA; clone_size: many; j_call: TRBJ1-1; cdr3_aa: CASSLAGDGEAFF; cdr3_nt: TGTGCCAGCAGTTTAGCCGGCGACGGTGAAGCTTTCTTT
v_call: TRBV28; d_call: TRBD1; clone_size: many; j_call: TRBJ2-7; cdr3_aa: CASSLDRVTYEQYF; cdr3_nt: TGTGCCAGCAGTTTAGACAGGGTCACCTACGAGCAGTACTTC
v_call: TRBV9; d_call: TRBD1; clone_size: many; j_call: TRBJ2-4; cdr3_aa: CASSVTGGSLQYF; cdr3_nt: TGTGCCAGCAGCGTAACAGGGGGTAGTCTTCAGTACTTC
v_call: TRBV12-3/TRBV12-4; d_call: NA; clone_size: NA; j_call: TRBJ2-1; cdr3_aa: CASRAGTNNEQFF; cdr3_nt: TGTGCCAGCAGGGCCGGGACCAACAATGAGCAGTTCTTC
v_call: TRBV3-1; d_call: TRBD2; clone_size: many; j_call: TRBJ2-5; cdr3_aa: CASSHTRLAGYQETQYF; cdr3_nt: TGTGCCAGCAGCCACACCAGACTAGCGGGGTACCAAGAGACCCAGTACTTC
v_call: TRBV5-1; d_call: TRBD1; clone_size: NA; j_call: TRBJ2-1; cdr3_aa: CASSTHRTGVKEQFF; cdr3_nt: TGCGCCAGCAGCACCCATCGGACAGGGGTAAAGGAGCAGTTCTTC
v_call: TRBV7-9; d_call: NA; clone_size: few; j_call: TRBJ2-4; cdr3_aa: CASSFVGSPDRLRAKNIQYF; cdr3_nt: TGTGCCAGCAGCTTTGTTGGGAGCCCCGACCGCTTGCGGGCCAAAAACATTCAGTACTTC
v_call: TRBV7-6; d_call: NA; clone_size: NA; j_call: TRBJ2-3; cdr3_aa: CASSLRPGFSDTQYF; cdr3_nt: TGTGCCAGCAGCTTGCGTCCGGGTTTCTCAGATACGCAGTATTTT
v_call: TRBV6-6; d_call: NA; clone_size: many; j_call: TRBJ2-7; cdr3_aa: CASSYDRNYEQYF; cdr3_nt: TGTGCCAGCAGTTACGACAGGAACTACGAGCAGTACTTC
v_call: TRBV29-1; d_call: TRBD1; clone_size: few; j_call: TRBJ2-1; cdr3_aa: CSVGKGANEQFF; cdr3_nt: TGCAGCGTTGGCAAGGGGGCCAATGAGCAGTTCTTC
v_call: TRBV3-1; d_call: NA; clone_size: many; j_call: TRBJ1-6; cdr3_aa: CASSHRDAYNSPLHF; cdr3_nt: TGTGCCAGCAGCCACCGAGACGCCTATAATTCACCCCTCCACTTT
v_call: TRBV27; d_call: NA; clone_size: many; j_call: TRBJ2-7; cdr3_aa: CASSLWGSRYEQYF; cdr3_nt: TGTGCCAGCAGTTTATGGGGGAGTCGGTACGAGCAGTACTTC